This T cell receptor (beta chain) appears in the sequencing data of a study of T cell repertoires in cytomegalovirus infection. TCRdb reprocessed the reads via MiXCR and lists one record per CDR3 protein. This sample has about 740,000 distinct CDR3 sequences; roughly 36% occur once, and the top ten carry about 2.8%. The germline gives CDR1 MDHEN, CDR2 SYDVKM. With 2 bases removed from V and 4 bases from J, the gap between germline ends came to 14 bases. The CDR3 sequence is 15 residues long. Source material: PBMCs. This rearrangement joins TRBV28 to TRBJ1-2; a possible D gene is TRBD1 (5 bases). This clonotype was obtained from a human donor in good health (CMV status not recorded). Some clones in this sample may be carry-over from other donors' samples. The CDR3 coding sequence is TGTGCCAGCAGTTTAGCACCAGACAGCCGCTATGGCTACACCTTC. The encoded protein is CASSLAPDSRYGYTF.